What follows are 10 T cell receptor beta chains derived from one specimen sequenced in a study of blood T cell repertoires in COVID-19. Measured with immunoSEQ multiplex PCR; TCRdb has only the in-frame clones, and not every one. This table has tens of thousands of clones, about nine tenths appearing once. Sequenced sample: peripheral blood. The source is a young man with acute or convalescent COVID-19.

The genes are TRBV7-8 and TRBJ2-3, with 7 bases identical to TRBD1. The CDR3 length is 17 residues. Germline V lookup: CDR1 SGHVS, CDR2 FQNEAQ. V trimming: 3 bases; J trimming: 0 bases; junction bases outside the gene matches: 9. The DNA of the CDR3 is TGTGCCAGCAGCTTTCGTAGGCCGACAGGGAGCACAGATACGCAGTATTTT. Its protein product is CASSFRRPTGSTDTQYF.

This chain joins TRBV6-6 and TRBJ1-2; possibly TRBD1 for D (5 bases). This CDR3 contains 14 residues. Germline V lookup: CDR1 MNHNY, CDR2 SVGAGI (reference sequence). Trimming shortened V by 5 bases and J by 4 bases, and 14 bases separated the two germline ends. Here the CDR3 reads CASSASQDIYGYTF. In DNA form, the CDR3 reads TGTGCCAGCAGTGCTTCACAGGATATCTATGGCTACACCTTC.

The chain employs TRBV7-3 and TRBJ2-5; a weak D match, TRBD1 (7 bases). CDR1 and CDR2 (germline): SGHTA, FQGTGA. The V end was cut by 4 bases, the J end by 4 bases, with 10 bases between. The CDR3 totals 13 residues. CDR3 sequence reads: CASSSGGRETQYF. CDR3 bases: TGTGCCAGCAGCTCAGGGGGGCGAGAGACCCAGTACTTC.

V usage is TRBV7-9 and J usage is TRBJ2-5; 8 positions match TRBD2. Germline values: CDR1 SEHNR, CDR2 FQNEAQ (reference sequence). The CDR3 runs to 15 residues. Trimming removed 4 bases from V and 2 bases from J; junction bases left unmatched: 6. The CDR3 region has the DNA TGTGCCAGCAGCTACCCGGGACTAGGGCAAGAGACCCAGTACTTC. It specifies CASSYPGLGQETQYF.

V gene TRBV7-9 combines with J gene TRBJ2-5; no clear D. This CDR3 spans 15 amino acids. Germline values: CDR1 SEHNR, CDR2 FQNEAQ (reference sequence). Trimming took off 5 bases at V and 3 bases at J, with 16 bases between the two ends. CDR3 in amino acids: CASSLWRDWKETQYF. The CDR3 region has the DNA TGTGCCAGCAGCCTATGGCGAGACTGGAAAGAGACCCAGTACTTC.

The CDR3 DNA sequence: TGTGCCAGCAGCCTGGGGGACAGGGGGCGATCCTACGAGCAGTACTTC. It translates to CASSLGDRGRSYEQYF. The V gene is TRBV4-2, the J gene TRBJ2-7; 12 bases map to TRBD1. Germline loops: CDR1 LGHNA, CDR2 YNFKEQ. This CDR3 contains 16 residues. V shed 4 bases and J 1 base; nucleotides not matched to a gene: 5.

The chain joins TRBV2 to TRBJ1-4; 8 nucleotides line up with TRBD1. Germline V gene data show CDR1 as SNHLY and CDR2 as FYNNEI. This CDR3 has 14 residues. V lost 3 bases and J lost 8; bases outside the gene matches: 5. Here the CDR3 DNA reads TGTGCCAGCAGTGAGGCAGGGGGCAAAGAAAAACTGTTTTTT. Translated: CASSEAGGKEKLFF.

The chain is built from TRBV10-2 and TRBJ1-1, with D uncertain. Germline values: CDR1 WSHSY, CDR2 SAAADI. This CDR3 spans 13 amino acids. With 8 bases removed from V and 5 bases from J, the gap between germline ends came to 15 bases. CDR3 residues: CASSENSGTEAFF. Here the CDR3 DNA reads TGCGCCAGCTCGGAGAATAGTGGAACTGAAGCTTTCTTT.

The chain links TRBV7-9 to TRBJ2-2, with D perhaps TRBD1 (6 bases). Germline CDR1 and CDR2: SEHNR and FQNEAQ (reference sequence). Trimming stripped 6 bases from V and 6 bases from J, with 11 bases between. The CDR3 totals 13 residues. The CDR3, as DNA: TGTGCCAGCAGATTCAGGGGAGCCGGGGAGCTGTTTTTT. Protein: CASRFRGAGELFF.

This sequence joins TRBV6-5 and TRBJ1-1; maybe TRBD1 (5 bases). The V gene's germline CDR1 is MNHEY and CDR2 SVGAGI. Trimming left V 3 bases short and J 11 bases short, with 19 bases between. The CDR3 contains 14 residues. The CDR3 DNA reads TGTGCCAGCAGTTATGAGAAACAGACAGTGCCCGCTTTCTTT. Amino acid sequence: CASSYEKQTVPAFF.